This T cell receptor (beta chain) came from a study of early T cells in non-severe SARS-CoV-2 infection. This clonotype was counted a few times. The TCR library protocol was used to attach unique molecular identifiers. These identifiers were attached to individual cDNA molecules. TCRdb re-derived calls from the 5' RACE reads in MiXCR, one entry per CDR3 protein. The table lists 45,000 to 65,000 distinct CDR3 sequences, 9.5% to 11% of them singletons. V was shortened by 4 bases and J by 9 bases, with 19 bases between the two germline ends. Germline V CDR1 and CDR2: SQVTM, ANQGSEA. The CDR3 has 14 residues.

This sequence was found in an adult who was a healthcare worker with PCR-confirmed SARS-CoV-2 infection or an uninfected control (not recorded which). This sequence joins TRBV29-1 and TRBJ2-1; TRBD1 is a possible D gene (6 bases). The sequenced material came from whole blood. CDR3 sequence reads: CSVGLGAGTGEQFF. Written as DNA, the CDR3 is TGCAGCGTTGGCCTGGGGGCAGGAACCGGTGAGCAGTTCTTC.